The rows below give T cell receptor beta chains drawn from one sample of a study of cytomegalovirus exposure and HLA in healthy donors. Only in-frame clones appear in the TCRdb table, and some are missing; sequencing was by immunoSEQ multiplex PCR. The table records some 130,000 clones, about 94% of them present only once. Sequencing was performed on PBMCs. The origin of the receptors is a man in his late teens or twenties in good health and CMV-seropositive. Each CDR3 is given with its conserved first and last residue. Each record gives: CDR3 protein, CDR3 DNA, D gene, clone size, J gene, V gene. The D gene is left open where the match is weak. Where a row states a size, it is once, few, many or the class of an expanded clone; other rows omit it.

CASSPGQGNLNTEAFF | TGTGCCAGCTCACCGGGACAGGGGAACTTGAACACTGAAGCTTTCTTT | TRBD1 | - | TRBJ1-1 | TRBV18
CASSNGLGDTEAFF | TGTGCCAGTAGTAATGGCCTCGGGGACACTGAAGCTTTCTTT | - | once | TRBJ1-1 | TRBV19
CASSSRLTQTYEQYF | TGTGCCAGCAGCAGCCGACTAACTCAAACCTACGAGCAGTACTTC | - | - | TRBJ2-7 | TRBV4-2
CASSATSDLFFEQYF | TGCGCCAGCAGTGCAACGAGCGACCTTTTTTTCGAGCAGTACTTC | - | - | TRBJ2-7 | TRBV10-2
CAISVSGGPNQPQHF | TGTGCCATCAGTGTCTCGGGGGGGCCCAATCAGCCCCAGCATTTT | - | - | TRBJ1-5 | TRBV10-3
CASSPKGSARRETQYF | TGTGCCAGCTCACCAAAAGGAAGCGCCCGACGGGAGACCCAGTACTTC | - | - | TRBJ2-5 | TRBV18
CASSLATGGFTDTQYF | TGTGCCAGCAGCTTGGCTACAGGGGGCTTCACAGATACGCAGTATTTT | TRBD1 | - | TRBJ2-3 | TRBV5-6
CASSPSQGWYEQYF | TGTGCCAGCTCACCATCCCAGGGGTGGTACGAGCAGTACTTC | - | - | TRBJ2-7 | TRBV18
CASSVELSGGTDTQYF | TGTGCCAGCAGCGTAGAGCTCTCGGGCGGGACAGATACGCAGTATTTT | - | - | TRBJ2-3 | TRBV9
CASSVGTAGDTQYF | TGTGCCAGCAGTGTCGGGACAGCGGGAGATACGCAGTATTTT | - | - | TRBJ2-3 | TRBV25-1
CASSVPGQGENQPQHF | TGTGCCAGTAGTGTACCGGGACAGGGTGAGAATCAGCCCCAGCATTTT | TRBD1 | - | TRBJ1-5 | TRBV19
CASSLVTQQPQHF | TGTGCCAGCAGCTTAGTAACCCAGCAGCCCCAGCATTTT | - | - | TRBJ1-5 | TRBV7-2